This TCR beta chain was sequenced for a study of blood T cell repertoires in COVID-19. At the level of the study: Acute and convalescent COVID-19 specimens originated in the United States, Italy and Spain. PBMCs, B-cell-depleted T cells, or T cells were the source of the cDNA or gDNA that made up the material.

Per the authors' pipeline: Researchers report that nucleated cell counts were estimated from reference gene primer amplification. The table came from immunoSEQ multiplex PCR; TCRdb's copy has only in-frame clones and leaves some out. That table gives V, J and clone size, and the DNA gave D and trimming. Among 12,000 or so clones listed, approximately 85% were seen once. The germline gives CDR1 MDHEN, CDR2 SYDVKM. The CDR3 runs 14 residues. V was shortened by 6 bases and J by 8 bases, with 17 bases between the two germline ends. The chain links TRBV28 to TRBJ1-5, with D perhaps TRBD1 (5 bases). This TCR was recovered from a human donor in a cohort sampled during active COVID-19. Sequences were obtained from peripheral blood. The CDR3 sequence: CASSLPRQIEPQHF. The CDR3 DNA is TGTGCCAGCAGCCTCCCCAGACAGATCGAGCCCCAGCATTTT.